This TCR beta chain derives from a study of T cell repertoires in ileal Crohn's disease (dated by TCRdb to about 2019). About the full investigation: Median disease duration was around 7.9 years, and roughly a third of patients were identified as active smokers at the time of surgery. Every patient underwent surgery because of a complication, which was stricturing disease in around 61% of cases and penetrating disease in approximately 40%. Roughly half of the patients were given postoperative therapy, with fewer than 12 receiving thiopurines and 15 to 20 receiving anti-TNF agents. A prospective multicentre cohort supplied the roughly 57 Crohn's disease patients whose TCR repertoires were analysed. The study ran alongside a multicentre cohort designed to identify predictors of early endoscopic recurrence after ileocolonic resection. Endoscopic postoperative recurrence was defined by a Rutgeerts score above i0. A total of some 170 mucosal samples from around 60 patients were sequenced, collected from several sites on the surgical specimen as well as at postoperative endoscopy.

Approximately 550 nanograms of biopsy DNA per sample were submitted for commercial TCRB immunosequencing. CDR3 regions were amplified from genomic DNA by Adaptive Biotechnology using a two-step, amplification bias-controlled multiplex PCR. Primers for every V and J gene segment were used in the first PCR, and barcodes and Illumina adapters were added in the second PCR. CDR3 libraries were sequenced on an Illumina instrument. Per the authors' processing: Vendor-provided pipelines were combined with custom analysis of raw data in R/Bioconductor under R version 3.3.0. Clonality, which ranges from 0 to 1, was calculated as the inverse of the normalised Shannon entropy across all productive clones. High-frequency clones were defined as the share of the repertoire occupied by the top 100 clones, with only clones passing a 95% confidence test being retained. The Simpson index measured repertoire diversity, and the Morisita-Horn index measured overlap between samples. The table comes from immuneACCESS by way of TCRdb, which keeps in-frame sequences with V and J called. Part of the clones is missing from these tables; in studies checked, under half for an unresolved V gene and the rest for unknown reasons. D and trimming were read from the DNA, whereas the V and J calls and clone size are those reported in that table. For this sample the table gives fewer than 3,000 clones, of which 65% to 75% were detected only once. The top ten clonotypes cover approximately 15% of the sample.

Eligible patients were adults with ileal or ileocolonic Crohn's disease who had an indication for ileocolonic resection. Whole ileal mucosal biopsies were stored frozen at -80°C before DNA extraction. Genomic DNA was isolated from frozen whole biopsies using a TRizol-based method, and the DNA was quantified with a NanoDrop 2000 spectrophotometer. Of note for this clone: Its antigen is still unknown. Qualities for individual bases were not recorded, and no much larger clone is one base off.

Findings and caveats that apply to the study as a whole: Sorted CD8 T cells carried more high-frequency clones than CD4 T cells, suggesting mucosal expansions were mainly CD8. A significantly higher proportion of clonal expansions was observed in active smokers at surgery than in non-smokers (approximately 28% vs 17%, p=0.02). Only a subgroup of patients, of unstated size, had mucosal CD4 and CD8 T cells sorted and sequenced. Higher percentages of high-frequency clones at the time of surgery were linked to endoscopic recurrence, and every patient with clonality above 26.8% (18/57) had recurrence.

The CDR3 spans 14 residues, from the cysteine through the phenylalanine. Only CDR3 DNA is held: 42 bases, read in frame from base 1. Trimming takes 2 bases off V and 7 bases off J; junction bases not matched to a gene: 5. The germline V gene (reference sequence) supplies CDR1 MNHEY and CDR2 SMNVEV. This receptor was taken from an adult with Crohn's disease. In this chain, TRBV27 is recombined with TRBJ2-1, with TRBD2 matching 7 junction bases. Input material: ileal tissue. The nucleotide sequence reads TGTGCCAGCAGTTTACAGCGGGAACCAAATGAGCAGTTCTTC. The encoded protein is CASSLQREPNEQFF.